This T cell receptor (beta chain) was sequenced during a study of response to subunit inactivated influenza vaccine. This CDR3 region has 14 residues. CDR1 is LGHDT and CDR2 is YNNKEL in the germline V gene (reference sequence). The ends were cut back, 2 bases at V and 7 bases at J, with 9 bases in the middle. One entry per CDR3 protein results from TCRdb running MiXCR on the RT-PCR reads. The table has approximately 680,000 distinct CDR3 sequences, 15% to 19% seen once. Broader study findings: Authors suggested each seasonal flu vaccination may recruit only limited numbers of new T cells.

This clonotype has more than one count but fewer than ten. Its cognate antigen is unknown. The chain carries TRBV3-1 and TRBJ1-6, with D maybe TRBD1 (5 bases). This clonotype was obtained from a man aged 50-60 years who received an inactivated influenza vaccine. Sequenced material: PBMCs from blood, taken approximately 12 days after vaccination. The CDR3 protein is CASSQQGGNSPLHF. In DNA form, the CDR3 reads TGTGCCAGCAGCCAACAGGGTGGCAATTCACCCCTCCACTTT.